The 8 T cell receptor beta chains below all came from one sample that was sequenced in a study of blood T cell repertoires in COVID-19. Clones were read by immunoSEQ multiplex PCR, and TCRdb kept only the in-frame ones, dropping some. Altogether 100,000 to 130,000 clones are present, around 81% being singletons, with the ten largest covering 4% to 4.5%. Sequencing was carried out using peripheral blood. Source of these receptors: a woman in her seventies with acute or convalescent COVID-19.

This clone came up a few times. This chain uses TRBV12-3 or TRBV12-4 with TRBJ2-7; a possible D gene is TRBD1 (6 bases). The CDR3 spans 12 residues. The CDR3 region has the DNA TGCGGACCCGGGACATTTTCCTACGAGCAGTACGTC. Translated: CGPGTFSYEQYV.

This rearrangement joins TRBV28 to TRBJ2-7; 12 nucleotides align to TRBD2. The V gene's germline CDR1 is MDHEN and CDR2 SYDVKM. The trim removed 2 bases at V and 2 bases at J, leaving 7 bases unmatched. The CDR3 is made up of 17 amino acids. CDR3 coding DNA: TGTGCCAGCAGTTTAAATCTGCTAGCGGGAGGGACCTACGAGCAGTACTTC. Translated, it gives CASSLNLLAGGTYEQYF.

This clone appeared once. The genes are TRBV9 and TRBJ2-2; D not certain. The CDR3 totals 15 residues. V was trimmed by 0 bases and J by 3 bases, leaving 9 bases between them. Germline V CDR1 and CDR2: SGDLS, YYNGEE. The CDR3 spells CASSVGRQYTGELFF. The CDR3 nucleotides are TGTGCCAGCAGCGTAGGTAGACAATACACCGGGGAGCTGTTTTTT.

This sequence joins TRBV5-4 and TRBJ2-3; TRBD2 is a possible D gene (6 bases). Germline assignment: CDR1 SGHNT and CDR2 YYREEE (reference sequence). V was pared by 3 bases and J by 8 bases, with 10 bases between. CDR3 size: 12 residues. This CDR3 is CASSSQEGTQYF. For the CDR3, the DNA is TGTGCCAGCAGCTCCCAGGAGGGTACGCAGTATTTT.

The gene calls are TRBV3-1 (or the pseudogene TRBV3-2) and TRBJ1-6, with D uncertain. This CDR3 has 14 residues. The V and J ends lost 4 bases and 10 bases respectively, with 14 bases between them. The germline gives CDR1 LGHDT, CDR2 YNNKEL (reference sequence). The CDR3 sequence is CASSPLLGGSPLHF. CDR3 sequence (DNA): TGTGCCAGCAGCCCCCTTTTGGGAGGCTCACCCCTCCACTTT.

The chain is built from TRBV5-1 and TRBJ2-2, with TRBD1 as a possible D gene (5 bases). The CDR3 spans 15 residues. Trimming left V 2 bases short and J 1 base short, with 9 bases between. Germline loops: CDR1 SGHRS, CDR2 YFSETQ. CDR3 sequence reads: CASSFAGQNTGELFF. As DNA, the CDR3 is TGCGCCAGCAGCTTCGCAGGGCAGAACACCGGGGAGCTGTTTTTT.

This clone was picked up one time. The chain has TRBV11-2 and TRBJ2-7; 11 positions match TRBD2. The germline V gene has CDR1 SGHAT and CDR2 FQNNGV. CDR3 length: 15 residues. Germline trimming cut 3 bases from V and 4 bases from J; bases unmatched to any gene: 5. This chain's CDR3 is CASSLLAGGNYEQYF. In nucleotides, the CDR3 is TGTGCCAGCAGCTTGTTAGCGGGAGGGAATTACGAGCAGTACTTC.

This clone has just a few counts. This chain uses TRBV28 with TRBJ2-7; 14 nucleotides match TRBD2. The length of the CDR3 is 15 residues. Losses at the gene ends were 6 bases for V and 5 bases for J; bases not matched to a gene: 6. Germline V gives CDR1 MDHEN, CDR2 SYDVKM. The CDR3 region is CASRALGLAGDEQYF. In DNA form, the CDR3 reads TGTGCCAGCAGAGCCTTGGGACTAGCGGGAGACGAGCAGTACTTC.